These 3 T cell receptor beta chains originate from one sample sequenced in a study of T cell responses to AZD1222 COVID-19 vaccine. Here immunoSEQ multiplex PCR was the method, and the copy in TCRdb shows in-frame clones only, minus some. Among about 150,000 clones, approximately 89% were seen once, and the ten largest hold 1.5% to 2%. Material: peripheral blood, obtained 28 days after the second AZD1222 dose. These receptors were taken from an adult who received the AZD1222 COVID-19 vaccine.

The rearrangement uses TRBV3-1 (or the pseudogene TRBV3-2) and TRBJ2-7, with 9 bases matching TRBD2. The length of the CDR3 is 14 residues. CDR1 and CDR2 from the germline V gene are LGHDT and YNNKEL (reference sequence). After removal of 3 bases from V and 4 bases from J, the junction contained 4 bases not matched to a gene. CDR3 region: CASSQTSGPYEQYF. CDR3 sequence (DNA): TGTGCCAGCAGCCAGACTAGCGGACCTTACGAGCAGTACTTC.

This chain connects TRBV19 to TRBJ2-1, with 10 bases aligning to TRBD2. Germline-derived CDR1 and CDR2 are LNHDA and SQIVND (reference sequence). Germline trimming cut 6 bases from V and 8 bases from J; bases unmatched to any gene: 16. There are 17 residues in the CDR3. The CDR3, as DNA: TGTGCCAGTAGATACTCTCAGGGGGGACTAGCGACACATGAGCAGTTCTTC. Amino acids: CASRYSQGGLATHEQFF.

V is TRBV23-1 and J is TRBJ1-5, with TRBD1 matching 7 bases. TRBV23-1 is an open reading frame whose function is uncertain. The J segment lost 10 bases and the V segment lost 7 bases, leaving 19 bases of the junction unmatched. This CDR3 contains 16 residues. In DNA, the CDR3 is TGCGCCAGCACCAGACAGGGAGGTGGTGAAGATGGTCCCCAGCATTTT. Protein: CASTRQGGGEDGPQHF.